Each of the 20 T cell receptor beta chains below was sequenced from the same sample in a study of cytomegalovirus exposure and HLA in healthy donors. PCR amplification relied on 60 Vbeta primers (plus 13 Jbeta primers). Method: immunoSEQ multiplex PCR; TCRdb's copy keeps in-frame clones and lacks some. The table has about 210,000 clones, around 75% seen once. Sequencing used PBMCs. Every receptor here comes from a male donor in good health and CMV-seropositive.

The chain carries TRBV7-2 and TRBJ2-5; TRBD2 aligns across 12 bases. The V gene's germline CDR1 is SGHTA and CDR2 FQGNSA. After removal of 6 bases from V and 2 bases from J, the junction contained 4 bases not matched to a gene. This CDR3 has 15 residues. This CDR3 reads CASRTGTSGQETQYF. The CDR3 DNA sequence: TGTGCCAGCAGAACTGGGACTAGCGGGCAAGAGACCCAGTACTTC.

This clone has a handful of counts. The chain recombines TRBV5-1 with TRBJ2-5, with D possibly being TRBD2 (6 bases). The V gene lost 0 bases and the J gene lost 5 bases, with 14 bases spanning the gap. The CDR3 runs 15 residues. Germline lookup yields CDR1 SGHRS and CDR2 YFSETQ. CDR3 bases: TGCGCCAGCAGCTTGGGGTCTAGCGAGTCGGAGACCCAGTACTTC. It is translated as CASSLGSSESETQYF.

The chain employs TRBV7-3 and TRBJ1-2; D remains unclear. The CDR3 runs 13 residues. Germline V gene sequence: CDR1 SGHTA, CDR2 FQGTGA. Trimming took off 4 bases at V and 7 bases at J, with 13 bases between the two ends. The CDR3 nucleotides read TGTGCCAGCAGCTCCGCGGAGGTCCTTGGCTACACCTTC. Translating it yields CASSSAEVLGYTF.

The chain has TRBV7-6 and TRBJ1-1; a weak D match, TRBD1 (5 bases). Germline assignment: CDR1 SGHVS and CDR2 FNYEAQ. V was clipped by 5 bases and J by 4 bases, with 11 bases between them. This CDR3 region has 13 residues. The CDR3 sequence is CASSPPGGTEAFF. For the CDR3, the DNA is TGTGCCAGCAGCCCTCCGGGGGGCACTGAAGCTTTCTTT.

This clone was observed a handful of times. The J gene is TRBJ2-5, the V gene TRBV28, with D perhaps TRBD2 (6 bases). Judging by the DNA end, TRBJ2-7 fits better; the J call may be wrong. CDR1 is MDHEN and CDR2 is SYDVKM in the germline V gene. The CDR3 length is 14 residues. Written as DNA, the CDR3 is TGTGCCAGCAGCCTGCCTTCAGGGAGGTACGAGCAGTACTTC. It translates to CASSLPSGRYEQYF.

This clone was found a few times. The chain links TRBV27 to TRBJ2-1, with TRBD2 matching 9 bases. With V trimmed by 5 bases and J by 1 base, 9 bases remained unmatched. Germline V gene data show CDR1 as MNHEY and CDR2 as SMNVEV (reference sequence). The CDR3 totals 17 residues. CDR3: CASSRGGAFRSYNEQFF. In nucleotides, the CDR3 is TGTGCCAGCAGTCGCGGGGGGGCATTTAGGTCCTACAATGAGCAGTTCTTC.

The CDR3 DNA follows: TGTGCCAGCAGTTTATTAATCTACGAGCAGTACTTC. Its protein product is CASSLLIYEQYF. The rearrangement joins TRBV28 to TRBJ2-7; no clear D. Germline CDR1 and CDR2: MDHEN and SYDVKM. The ends were cut back, 1 base at V and 3 bases at J, with 4 bases in the middle. This CDR3 comprises 12 residues.

The V and J genes are TRBV18 and TRBJ2-7, with TRBD1 matching 11 bases. The J segment lost 2 bases and the V segment lost 3 bases, leaving 9 bases of the junction unmatched. Germline values: CDR1 KGHSH, CDR2 LQKENI. This CDR3 has 17 amino acids. CDR3 DNA: TGTGCCAGCTCACCCGCGGGGACAGGGGGATTCCCCTACGAGCAGTACTTC. Its protein product is CASSPAGTGGFPYEQYF.

This rearrangement joins TRBV4-1 to TRBJ2-7; a possible D gene is TRBD2 (6 bases). Trimming took off 0 bases at V and 8 bases at J, with 14 bases between the two ends. Germline assignment: CDR1 MGHRA and CDR2 YSYEKL. This CDR3 spans 14 amino acids. In nucleotides, the CDR3 is TGCGCCAGCAGCCAAGAAACCCCGGGGGTCAAGCAGTACTTC. Amino acids: CASSQETPGVKQYF.

The rearrangement uses TRBV21-1 and TRBJ1-5; the tabulated D call, TRBD1, remains unverified against the DNA. TRBV21-1 is marked as a pseudogene. The CDR3 has 14 amino acids. CDR3 in amino acids: CASRRGTGNQPQHF. In DNA form, the CDR3 reads TGTGCCAGCAGGAGGGGAACAGGGAATCAGCCCCAGCATTTT.

DNA for the CDR3: TGTGCCAGCAGCTACACGCGGGAAACCGGGGAGCTGTTTTTT. Protein sequence: CASSYTRETGELFF. The V call is TRBV7-3, the J call TRBJ2-2; a weak D match, TRBD2 (6 bases). V was trimmed by 4 bases and J by 5 bases, leaving 11 bases between them. The CDR3 is 14 residues long. Germline V gene data show CDR1 as SGHTA and CDR2 as FQGTGA. The variable domain in full, with the rest retrieved from reference TRBV7-3 and TRBJ2-2, is GAGVSQTPSNKVTEKGKYVELRCDPISGHTALYWYRQSLGQGPEFLIYFQGTGAADDSGLPNDRFFAVRPEGSVSTLKIQRTERGDSAVYLCASSYTRETGELFFGEGSRLTVL.

This chain uses TRBV7-9 with TRBJ2-2; tentative D call: TRBD1 (5 bases). Germline CDR1 reads SEHNR; CDR2 reads FQNEAQ (reference sequence). V was pared by 2 bases and J by 3 bases, with 10 bases between. The CDR3 contains 15 residues. CDR3 nucleotide sequence: TGTGCCAGCAGCTTATTACAGGAGTACACCGGGGAGCTGTTTTTT. The encoded protein is CASSLLQEYTGELFF.

This chain connects TRBV6-4 to TRBJ1-1; D remains unclear. V was clipped by 5 bases and J by 8 bases, with 18 bases between them. This CDR3 has 14 residues. In germline, CDR1 is MRHNA, CDR2 SNTAGT. Here the CDR3 DNA reads TGTGCCAGCAGTCTTGACTTCGAGTCTAAAGAAGCTTTCTTT. Translated: CASSLDFESKEAFF.

The CDR3 sequence: CATSSTGSPGPFDNSPLHF. The CDR3 DNA is TGTGCCACCAGCAGCACAGGGTCCCCAGGTCCTTTTGATAATTCACCCCTCCACTTT. The gene calls are TRBV15 and TRBJ1-6; tentatively, D is TRBD1 (6 bases). CDR1 LNHNV and CDR2 YYDKDF come from the germline V gene (reference sequence). This CDR3 region has 19 residues. V lost 3 bases and J 5 bases, leaving 23 bases between the germline ends.

The chain carries TRBV28 and TRBJ2-1; 8 bases agree with TRBD1. V shed 6 bases and J 4 bases; nucleotides not matched to a gene: 11. CDR1 MDHEN and CDR2 SYDVKM come from the germline V gene. This CDR3 is built from 16 residues. CDR3 DNA sequence: TGTGCCAGCAGCCCAACCCGTGGGACAGGTTACAATGAGCAGTTCTTC. Encoded protein: CASSPTRGTGYNEQFF.

The chain links TRBV6-5 to TRBJ1-4; 8 bases line up with TRBD1. There are 14 residues in the CDR3. Per the germline V gene, CDR1 is MNHEY and CDR2 is SVGAGI. V lost 6 bases and J lost 5; bases outside the gene matches: 5. CDR3 in DNA: TGTGCCAGCAGGGCGGGACAGGTCAATGAAAAACTGTTTTTT. Its translation: CASRAGQVNEKLFF.

The chain combines TRBV18 with TRBJ2-7; weak D call: TRBD1 (5 bases). Germline assignment: CDR1 KGHSH and CDR2 LQKENI. The germline V and J ends were trimmed by 3 bases and 3 bases, with 15 bases remaining between them. The CDR3 totals 15 residues. The CDR3 region has the DNA TGTGCCAGCTCACCCGTGGACAATGGTATCTACGAGCAGTACTTC. Translated: CASSPVDNGIYEQYF.

This chain links TRBV7-2 with TRBJ2-1; TRBD2 is a possible D gene (6 bases). Germline V gene sequence: CDR1 SGHTA, CDR2 FQGNSA. Deletions cut 4 bases from V and 4 bases from J, with 20 bases between. This CDR3 comprises 17 residues. The CDR3 DNA follows: TGTGCCAGCAGCTCATCCACCCGGCGGGGACTTTACAATGAGCAGTTCTTC. Translation: CASSSSTRRGLYNEQFF.

The chain is built from TRBV10-3 and TRBJ2-7, with D perhaps matching TRBD1 (6 bases). The germline CDR1 and CDR2 sequences are ENHRY and SYGVKD. V was pared by 6 bases and J by 0 bases, with 12 bases between. The CDR3 is 14 residues long. In DNA, the CDR3 is TGTGCCATCAGGCTCCGGGACACCTCCTACGAGCAGTACTTC. Amino acid sequence: CAIRLRDTSYEQYF.

This chain connects TRBV7-2 to TRBJ2-3; the match to TRBD1 covers 8 bases. The CDR3 is 14 residues long. Germline-derived CDR1 and CDR2 are SGHTA and FQGNSA. After removal of 5 bases from V and 3 bases from J, the junction contained 4 bases not matched to a gene. In DNA form, the CDR3 reads TGTGCCAGCAGCCATGACAGGGGAACAGATACGCAGTATTTT. Its protein is CASSHDRGTDTQYF.